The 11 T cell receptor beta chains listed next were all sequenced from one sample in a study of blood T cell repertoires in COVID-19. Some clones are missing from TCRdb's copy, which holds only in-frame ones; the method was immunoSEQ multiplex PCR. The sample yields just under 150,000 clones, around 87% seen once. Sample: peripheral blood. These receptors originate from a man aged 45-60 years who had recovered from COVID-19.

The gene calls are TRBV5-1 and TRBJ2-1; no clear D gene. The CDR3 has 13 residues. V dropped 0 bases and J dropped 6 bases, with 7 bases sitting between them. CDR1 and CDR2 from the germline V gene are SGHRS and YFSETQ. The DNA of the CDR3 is TGCGCCAGCAGCTTGGATTTGAGCAATGAGCAGTTCTTC. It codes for CASSLDLSNEQFF.

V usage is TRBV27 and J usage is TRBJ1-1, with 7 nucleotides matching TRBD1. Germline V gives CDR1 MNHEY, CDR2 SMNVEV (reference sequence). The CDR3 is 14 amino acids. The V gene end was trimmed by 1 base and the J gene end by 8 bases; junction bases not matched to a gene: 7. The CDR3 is CASSLYQGVEEAFF. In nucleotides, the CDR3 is TGTGCCAGCAGTTTATATCAGGGGGTAGAAGAAGCTTTCTTT.

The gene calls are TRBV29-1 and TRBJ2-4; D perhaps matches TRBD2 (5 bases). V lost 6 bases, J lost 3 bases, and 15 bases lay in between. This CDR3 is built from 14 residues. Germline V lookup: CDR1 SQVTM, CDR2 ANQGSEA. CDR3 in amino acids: CSVRTDAGKNIQYF. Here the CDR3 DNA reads TGCAGCGTAAGAACGGATGCGGGCAAAAACATTCAGTACTTC.

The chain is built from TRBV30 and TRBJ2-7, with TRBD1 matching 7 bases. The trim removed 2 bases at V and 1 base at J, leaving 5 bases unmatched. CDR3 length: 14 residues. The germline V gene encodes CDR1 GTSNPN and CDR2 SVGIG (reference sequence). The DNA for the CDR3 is TGTGCCTGGAGTACAAGGGACAGTTCCTACGAGCAGTACTTC. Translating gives CAWSTRDSSYEQYF.

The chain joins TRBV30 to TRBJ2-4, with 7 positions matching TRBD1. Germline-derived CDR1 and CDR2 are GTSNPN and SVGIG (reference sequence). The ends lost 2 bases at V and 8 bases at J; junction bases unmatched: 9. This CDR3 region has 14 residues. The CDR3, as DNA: TGTGCCTGGAGTTCGACAGGGAAACTGGACATTCAGTACTTC. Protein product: CAWSSTGKLDIQYF.

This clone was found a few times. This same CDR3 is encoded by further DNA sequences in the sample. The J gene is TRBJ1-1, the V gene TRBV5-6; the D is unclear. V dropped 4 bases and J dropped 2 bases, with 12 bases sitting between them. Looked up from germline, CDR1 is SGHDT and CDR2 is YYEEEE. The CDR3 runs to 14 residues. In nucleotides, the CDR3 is TGTGCCAGCAGCCTATCGCTTTTAAACACTGAAGCTTTCTTT. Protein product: CASSLSLLNTEAFF.

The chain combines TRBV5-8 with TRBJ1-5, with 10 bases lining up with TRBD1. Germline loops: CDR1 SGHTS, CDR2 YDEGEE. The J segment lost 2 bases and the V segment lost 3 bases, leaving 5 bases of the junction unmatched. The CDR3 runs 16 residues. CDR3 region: CASSSGTGVRNQPQHF. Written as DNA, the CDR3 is TGTGCCAGCAGCTCCGGGACAGGGGTTCGCAATCAGCCCCAGCATTTT.

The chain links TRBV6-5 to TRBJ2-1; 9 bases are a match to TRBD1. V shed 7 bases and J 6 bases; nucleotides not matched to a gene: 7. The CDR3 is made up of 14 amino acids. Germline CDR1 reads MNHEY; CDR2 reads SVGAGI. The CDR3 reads CASTKGQGINEQFF. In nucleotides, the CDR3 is TGTGCCAGCACCAAGGGACAGGGAATCAATGAGCAGTTCTTC.

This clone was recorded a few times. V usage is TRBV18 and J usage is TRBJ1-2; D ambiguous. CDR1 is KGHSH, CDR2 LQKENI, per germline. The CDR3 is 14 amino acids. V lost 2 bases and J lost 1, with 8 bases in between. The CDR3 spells CASSPVTNNYGYTF. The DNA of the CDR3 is TGTGCCAGCTCACCAGTGACAAATAACTATGGCTACACCTTC.

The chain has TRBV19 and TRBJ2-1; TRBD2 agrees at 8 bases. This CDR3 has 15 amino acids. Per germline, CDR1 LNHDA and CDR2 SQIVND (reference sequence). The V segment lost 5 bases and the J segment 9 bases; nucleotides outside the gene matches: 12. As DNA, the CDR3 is TGTGCCAGTAGTTGGGCGGGGGGCGATGTGGGTGAGCAGTTCTTC. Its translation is CASSWAGGDVGEQFF. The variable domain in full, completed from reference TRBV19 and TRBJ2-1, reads DGGITQSPKYLFRKEGQNVTLSCEQNLNHDAMYWYRQDPGQGLRLIYYSQIVNDFQKGDIAEGYSVSREKKESFPLTVTSAQKNPTAFYLCASSWAGGDVGEQFFGPGTRLTVL.

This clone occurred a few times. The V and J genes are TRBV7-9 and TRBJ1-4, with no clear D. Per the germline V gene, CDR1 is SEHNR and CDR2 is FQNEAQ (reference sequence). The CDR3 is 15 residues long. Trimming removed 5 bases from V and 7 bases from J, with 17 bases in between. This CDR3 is CASSRPAPRGEKLFF. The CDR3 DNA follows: TGTGCCAGCAGCAGACCCGCACCGCGGGGTGAAAAACTGTTTTTT.